The T cell receptor (beta chain) under discussion was sequenced for a study of response to subunit inactivated influenza vaccine. TCRdb redid the calling of the RT-PCR reads with MiXCR, one entry per CDR3 protein. The data contain about 530,000 distinct CDR3 sequences, 10% to 15% of them seen just once; the ten biggest clones take up roughly 10%. This CDR3 has 13 amino acids. Trimming left V 3 bases short and J 3 bases short, with 8 bases between. The germline V gene encodes CDR1 SGHTA and CDR2 FQGNSA. The receptor was isolated from a man aged 45-60 years who received an inactivated influenza vaccine. The V gene is TRBV7-2, the J gene TRBJ1-1, with no clear D. The source material was PBMCs from blood, sampled on the day of vaccination. In nucleotides, the CDR3 is TGTGCCAGCAGCTTTAACGGGGACACTGAAGCTTTCTTT. Its protein is CASSFNGDTEAFF.